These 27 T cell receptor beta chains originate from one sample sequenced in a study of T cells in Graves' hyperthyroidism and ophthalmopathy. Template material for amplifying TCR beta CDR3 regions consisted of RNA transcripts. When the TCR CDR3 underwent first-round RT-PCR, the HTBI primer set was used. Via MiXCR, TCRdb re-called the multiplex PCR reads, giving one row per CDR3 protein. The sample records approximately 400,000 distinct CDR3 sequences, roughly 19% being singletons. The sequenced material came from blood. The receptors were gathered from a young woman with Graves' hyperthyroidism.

The CDR3 loop reads CASSFREWTEAFF. In DNA, the CDR3 is TGTGCCAGCAGCTTCAGGGAATGGACTGAAGCTTTCTTT. The chain recombines TRBV11-2 with TRBJ1-1; D is possibly TRBD1 (5 bases). There are 13 residues in the CDR3. Germline V gene data show CDR1 as SGHAT and CDR2 as FQNNGV. V was cut by 3 bases and J by 5 bases, with 10 bases left in between. Drawing the rest from reference TRBV11-2 and TRBJ1-1, the complete variable domain is EAGVAQSPRYKIIEKRQSVAFWCNPISGHATLYWYQQILGQGPKLLIQFQNNGVVDDSQLPKDRFSAERLKGVDSTLKIQPAKLEDSAVYLCASSFREWTEAFFGQGTRLTVV.

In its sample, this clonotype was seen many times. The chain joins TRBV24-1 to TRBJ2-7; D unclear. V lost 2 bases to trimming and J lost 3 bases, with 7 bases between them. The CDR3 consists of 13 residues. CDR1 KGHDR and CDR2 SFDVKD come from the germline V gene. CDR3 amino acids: CATSDSWGYEQYF. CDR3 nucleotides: TGTGCCACCAGTGATTCGTGGGGCTACGAGCAGTACTTC.

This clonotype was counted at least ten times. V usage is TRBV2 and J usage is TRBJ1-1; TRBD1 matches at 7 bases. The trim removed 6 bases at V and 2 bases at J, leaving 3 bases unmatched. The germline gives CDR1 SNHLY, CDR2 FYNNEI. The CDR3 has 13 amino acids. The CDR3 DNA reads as TGTGCCAGCAGACGGGACAGCAACACTGAAGCTTTCTTT. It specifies CASRRDSNTEAFF.

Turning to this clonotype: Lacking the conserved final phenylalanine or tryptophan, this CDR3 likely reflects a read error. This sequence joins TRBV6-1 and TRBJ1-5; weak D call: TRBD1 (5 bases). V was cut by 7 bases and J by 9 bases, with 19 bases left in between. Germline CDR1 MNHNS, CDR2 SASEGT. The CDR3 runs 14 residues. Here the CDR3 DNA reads TGTGCCAGCACCAAAGGGGTAGGCACGGGGCCCCAGCATGTT. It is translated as CASTKGVGTGPQHV.

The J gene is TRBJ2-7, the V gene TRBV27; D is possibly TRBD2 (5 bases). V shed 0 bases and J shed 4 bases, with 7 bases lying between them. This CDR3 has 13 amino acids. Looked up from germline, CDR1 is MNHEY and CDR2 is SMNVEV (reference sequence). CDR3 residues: CASSLSTGYEQYF. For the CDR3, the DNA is TGTGCCAGCAGTTTATCGACGGGGTACGAGCAGTACTTC.

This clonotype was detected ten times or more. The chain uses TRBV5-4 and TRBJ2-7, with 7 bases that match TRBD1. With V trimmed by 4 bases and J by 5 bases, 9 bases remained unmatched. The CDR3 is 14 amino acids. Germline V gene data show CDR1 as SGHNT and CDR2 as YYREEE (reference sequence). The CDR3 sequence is CASSPMTGHDEQYF. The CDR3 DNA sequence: TGTGCCAGCAGCCCGATGACAGGGCACGACGAGCAGTACTTC. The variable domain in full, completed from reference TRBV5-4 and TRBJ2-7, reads ETGVTQSPTHLIKTRGQQVTLRCSSQSGHNTVSWYQQALGQGPQFIFQYYREEENGRGNFPPRFSGLQFPNYSSELNVNALELDDSALYLCASSPMTGHDEQYFGPGTRLTVT.

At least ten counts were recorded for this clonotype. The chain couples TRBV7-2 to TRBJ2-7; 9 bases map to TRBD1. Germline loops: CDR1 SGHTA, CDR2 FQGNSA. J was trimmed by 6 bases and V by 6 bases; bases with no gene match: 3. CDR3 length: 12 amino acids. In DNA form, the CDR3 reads TGTGCCAGCAGTTGGGACAGGGCCGAGCAGTACTTC. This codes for CASSWDRAEQYF.

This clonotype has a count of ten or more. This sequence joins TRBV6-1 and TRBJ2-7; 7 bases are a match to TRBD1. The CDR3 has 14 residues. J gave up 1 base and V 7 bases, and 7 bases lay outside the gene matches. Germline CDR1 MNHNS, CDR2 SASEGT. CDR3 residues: CASTSGDRSYEQYF. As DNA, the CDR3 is TGTGCCAGCACCAGTGGGGACAGATCCTACGAGCAGTACTTC.

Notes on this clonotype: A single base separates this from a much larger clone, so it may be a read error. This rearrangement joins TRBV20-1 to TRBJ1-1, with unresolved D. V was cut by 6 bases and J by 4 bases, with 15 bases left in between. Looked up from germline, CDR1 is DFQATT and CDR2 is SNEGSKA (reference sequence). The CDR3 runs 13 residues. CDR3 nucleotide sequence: TGCAGTGCGATCCGGGGTCTGAGCACTGAAGCTTTCTTT. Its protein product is CSAIRGLSTEAFF.

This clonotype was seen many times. This CDR3 reads CASIRRRGTEEAFF. CDR3 nucleotide sequence: TGTGCCAGCATCCGAAGGAGAGGGACAGAGGAAGCTTTCTTT. This sequence joins TRBV11-2 and TRBJ1-1; 7 nucleotides align to TRBD1. The CDR3 contains 14 residues. The germline V gene encodes CDR1 SGHAT and CDR2 FQNNGV. With V trimmed by 7 bases and J by 8 bases, 13 bases remained unmatched.

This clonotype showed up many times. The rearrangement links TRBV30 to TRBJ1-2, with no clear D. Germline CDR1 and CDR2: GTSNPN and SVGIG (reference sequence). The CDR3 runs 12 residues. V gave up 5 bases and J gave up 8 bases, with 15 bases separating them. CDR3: CAWQAFIGGYTF. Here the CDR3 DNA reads TGTGCCTGGCAGGCCTTTATCGGGGGCTACACCTTC.

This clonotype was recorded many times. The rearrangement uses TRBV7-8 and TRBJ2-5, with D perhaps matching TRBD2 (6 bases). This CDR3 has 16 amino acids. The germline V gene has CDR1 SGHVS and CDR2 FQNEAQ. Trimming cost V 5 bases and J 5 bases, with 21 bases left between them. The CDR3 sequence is CASSIRGWLVIETQYF. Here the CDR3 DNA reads TGTGCCAGCAGCATCCGGGGGTGGCTAGTAATCGAGACCCAGTACTTC.

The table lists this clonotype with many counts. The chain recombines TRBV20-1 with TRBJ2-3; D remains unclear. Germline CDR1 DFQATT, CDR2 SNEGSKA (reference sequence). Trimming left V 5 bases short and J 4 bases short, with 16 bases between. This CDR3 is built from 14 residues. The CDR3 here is CSAPPNPAPDTQYF. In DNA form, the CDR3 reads TGCAGTGCTCCCCCCAATCCGGCCCCAGATACGCAGTATTTT.

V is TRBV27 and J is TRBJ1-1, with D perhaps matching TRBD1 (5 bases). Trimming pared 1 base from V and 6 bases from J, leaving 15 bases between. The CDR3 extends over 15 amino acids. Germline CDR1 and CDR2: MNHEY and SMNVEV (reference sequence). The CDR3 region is CASSLLWGKRSEAFF. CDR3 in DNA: TGTGCCAGCAGTTTATTGTGGGGCAAACGCTCTGAAGCTTTCTTT.

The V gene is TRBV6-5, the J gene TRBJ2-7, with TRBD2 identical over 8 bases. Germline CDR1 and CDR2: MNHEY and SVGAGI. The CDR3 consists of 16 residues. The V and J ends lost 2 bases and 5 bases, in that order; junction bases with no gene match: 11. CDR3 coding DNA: TGTGCCAGCAGTTACGATCCTTCGGGACTAGGCGACGAGCAGTACTTC. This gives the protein CASSYDPSGLGDEQYF.

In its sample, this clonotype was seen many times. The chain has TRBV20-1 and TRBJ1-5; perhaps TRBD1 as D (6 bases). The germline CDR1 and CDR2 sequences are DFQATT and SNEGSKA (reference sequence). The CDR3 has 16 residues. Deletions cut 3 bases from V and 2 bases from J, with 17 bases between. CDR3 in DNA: TGCAGTGCTAGCGGTAGGGGAGGGGGTGGCAATCAGCCCCAGCATTTT. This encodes CSASGRGGGGNQPQHF.

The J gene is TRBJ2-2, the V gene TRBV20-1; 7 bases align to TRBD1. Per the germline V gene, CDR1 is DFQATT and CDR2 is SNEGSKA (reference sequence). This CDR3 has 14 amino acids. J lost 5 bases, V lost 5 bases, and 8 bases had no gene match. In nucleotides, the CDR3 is TGCAGTGCTCCCCCGACAGGGAATACCGGGGAGCTGTTTTTT. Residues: CSAPPTGNTGELFF.

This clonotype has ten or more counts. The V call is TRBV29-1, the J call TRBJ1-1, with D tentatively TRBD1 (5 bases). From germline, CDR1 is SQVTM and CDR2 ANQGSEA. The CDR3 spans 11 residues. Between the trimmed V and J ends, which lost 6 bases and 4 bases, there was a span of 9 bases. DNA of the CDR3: TGCAGCGTCACGGGGGGCACTGAAGCTTTCTTT. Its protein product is CSVTGGTEAFF.

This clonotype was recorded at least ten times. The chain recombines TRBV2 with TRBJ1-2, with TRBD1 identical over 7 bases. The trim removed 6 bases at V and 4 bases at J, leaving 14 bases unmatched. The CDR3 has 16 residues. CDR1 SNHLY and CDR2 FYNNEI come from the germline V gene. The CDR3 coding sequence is TGTGCCAGCAGCTTTACTCGGGACAGCGGATTCTATGGCTACACCTTC. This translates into CASSFTRDSGFYGYTF. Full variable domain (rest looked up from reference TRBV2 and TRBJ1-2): EPEVTQTPSHQVTQMGQEVILRCVPISNHLYFYWYRQILGQKVEFLVSFYNNEISEKSEIFDDQFSVERPDGSNFTLKIRSTKLEDSAMYFCASSFTRDSGFYGYTFGSGTRLTVV.

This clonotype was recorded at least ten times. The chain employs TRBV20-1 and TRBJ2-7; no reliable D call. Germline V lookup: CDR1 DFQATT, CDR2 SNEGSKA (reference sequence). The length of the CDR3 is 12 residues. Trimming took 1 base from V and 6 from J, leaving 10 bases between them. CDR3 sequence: CSARAVGFEQYF. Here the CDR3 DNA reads TGCAGTGCTAGAGCAGTAGGGTTCGAGCAGTACTTC.

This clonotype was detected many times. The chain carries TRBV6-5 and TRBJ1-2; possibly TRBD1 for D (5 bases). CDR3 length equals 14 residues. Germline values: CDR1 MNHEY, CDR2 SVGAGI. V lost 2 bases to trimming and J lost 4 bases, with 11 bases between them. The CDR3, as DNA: TGTGCCAGCAGTTACGATAGCCAGGGCTATGGCTACACCTTC. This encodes CASSYDSQGYGYTF.

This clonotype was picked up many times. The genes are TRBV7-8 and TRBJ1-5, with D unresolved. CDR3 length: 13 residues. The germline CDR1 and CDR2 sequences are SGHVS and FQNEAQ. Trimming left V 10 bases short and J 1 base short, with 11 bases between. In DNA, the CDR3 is TGTGCCACCGCCCAAGACAGCAATCAGCCCCAGCATTTT. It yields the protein CATAQDSNQPQHF.

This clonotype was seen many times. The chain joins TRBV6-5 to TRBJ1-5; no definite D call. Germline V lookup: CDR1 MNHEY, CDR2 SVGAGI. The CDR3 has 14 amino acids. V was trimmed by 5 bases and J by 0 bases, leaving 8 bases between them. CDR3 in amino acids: CASSTSDSNQPQHF. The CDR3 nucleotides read TGTGCCAGCAGTACTAGCGATAGCAATCAGCCCCAGCATTTT.

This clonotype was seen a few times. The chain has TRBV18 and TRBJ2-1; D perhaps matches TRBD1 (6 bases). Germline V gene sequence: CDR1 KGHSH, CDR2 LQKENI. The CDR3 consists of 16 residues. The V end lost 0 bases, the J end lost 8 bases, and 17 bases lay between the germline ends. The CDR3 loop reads CASSPPLQGPGDEQFF. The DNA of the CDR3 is TGTGCCAGCTCACCACCACTCCAGGGGCCAGGCGATGAGCAGTTCTTC. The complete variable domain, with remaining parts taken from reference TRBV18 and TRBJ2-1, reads NAGVMQNPRHLVRRRGQEARLRCSPMKGHSHVYWYRQLPEEGLKFMVYLQKENIIDESGMPKERFSAEFPKEGPSILRIQQVVRGDSAAYFCASSPPLQGPGDEQFFGPGTRLTVL.

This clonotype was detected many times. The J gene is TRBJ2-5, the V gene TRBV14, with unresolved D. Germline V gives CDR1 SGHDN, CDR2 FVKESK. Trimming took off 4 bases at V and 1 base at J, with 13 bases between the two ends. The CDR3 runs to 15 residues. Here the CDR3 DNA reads TGTGCCAGCAGCCGTACGACATTCCCCCAAGAGACCCAGTACTTC. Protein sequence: CASSRTTFPQETQYF.

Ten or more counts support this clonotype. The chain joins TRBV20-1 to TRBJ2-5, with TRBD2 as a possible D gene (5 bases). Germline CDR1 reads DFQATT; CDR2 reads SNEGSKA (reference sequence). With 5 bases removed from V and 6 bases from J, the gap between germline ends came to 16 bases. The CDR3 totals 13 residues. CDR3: CSARGSRLKTQYF. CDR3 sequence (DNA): TGCAGTGCTCGAGGGTCTCGCCTAAAGACCCAGTACTTC.

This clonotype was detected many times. CDR3 loop: CASSSRAGYTF. The DNA of the CDR3 is TGTGCCAGCAGTTCTAGGGCTGGCTACACCTTC. The V gene is TRBV12-3 or TRBV12-4, the J gene TRBJ1-2; the D is unclear. Trimming took off 4 bases at V and 7 bases at J, with 7 bases between the two ends. The CDR3 covers 11 residues.